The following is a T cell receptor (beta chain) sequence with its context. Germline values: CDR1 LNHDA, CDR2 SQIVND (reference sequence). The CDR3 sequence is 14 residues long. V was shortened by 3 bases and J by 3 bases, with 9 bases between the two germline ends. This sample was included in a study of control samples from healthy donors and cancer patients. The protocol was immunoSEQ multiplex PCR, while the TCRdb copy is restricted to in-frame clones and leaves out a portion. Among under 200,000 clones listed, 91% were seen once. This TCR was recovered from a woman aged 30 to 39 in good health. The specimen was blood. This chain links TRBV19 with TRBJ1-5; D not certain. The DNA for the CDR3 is TGTGCCAGTAGTATCGGGGTTAACAATCAGCCCCAGCATTTT. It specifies CASSIGVNNQPQHF. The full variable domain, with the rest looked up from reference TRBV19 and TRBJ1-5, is DGGITQSPKYLFRKEGQNVTLSCEQNLNHDAMYWYRQDPGQGLRLIYYSQIVNDFQKGDIAEGYSVSREKKESFPLTVTSAQKNPTAFYLCASSIGVNNQPQHFGDGTRLSIL.